This TCR beta chain was sequenced during a study of regulatory T cells in long-lasting Graves disease (dated by TCRdb to about 2021). Broadly, across the study: Persistent Graves' disease was defined as persistently positive TSH receptor autoantibodies together with antithyroid drug treatment for over 5 years. Peripheral blood TCR sequencing and RNA sequencing compared persistent Graves' disease patients with newly diagnosed Graves' disease patients. The study took place in China and was registered as a clinical trial. A total of about 35 samples underwent TCR sequencing, from about 13 patients with persistent Graves' disease and 20 or so patients with newly diagnosed Graves' disease. Antithyroid drugs had been taken for about 9.7 years on average by persistent Graves' disease patients in the clinical cohort. On the study overall, not on this receptor specifically: The study examined only peripheral blood because the primary lesion, thyroid tissue, could not be accessed. A larger number of public clonotypes was shared among persistent patients (over 2,500) than among newly diagnosed patients (over 850). Preferential use of TRBV28, TRBJ1-2 and TRBJ2-5 was observed in persistent disease, whereas TRBV20-1 and TRBJ2-1 were favored in newly diagnosed disease. Only the TCR beta chain was sequenced and analyzed. Compared with newly diagnosed patients, patients with persistent Graves' disease had lower TCR Shannon entropy and fewer highly expanded clones, which suggests clonal expansion. The authors acknowledged the small sample size as a limitation that may reduce accuracy.

Sequences SGHTA (CDR1) and FQGNSA (CDR2) are obtained from the germline V gene. Reading from cysteine to phenylalanine, the CDR3 counts 15 amino acids. Only the CDR3 part of the read is kept: 45 bases, read in frame from the first base. V is shortened by 6 bases, J by 1 base, and the region joining them spans 13 bases. Library method: multiplex PCR. Sequencer: Illumina HiSeq 4000. To build TCR beta libraries, CDR3 regions were amplified by Arm-PCR using iRepertoire HTBI primers. Gel purification was performed on PCR products prior to sequencing. The authors' analysis ran thus. A total of roughly 65 TRBV and some 13 TRBJ segments were identified across samples and were used for gene usage analysis of CDR3 amino acid clonotypes. COPE and FqMerger were used to merge filtered high-quality paired reads into contigs. BLAST was used to align contigs to IMGT TRBV, TRBD and TRBJ reference genes, with CDR3 defined following IMGT. Any clonotype with a frequency above 0.1% was classified as a highly expanded clone. Repertoire diversity was measured by Shannon entropy, and V-J evenness by the Gini coefficient. Clonotypes shared by more than one individual were considered public. Starting from the raw public reads, TCRdb applied fastp trimming at Q25, assembled clones with MiXCR and retained in-frame beta chains. Each record represents a unique CDR3 protein, reported with the most common genes and DNA among its rows. The V and J calls were determined by TCRdb, not by the authors. The sample table lists almost 350,000 distinct CDR3 sequences, roughly 21% of them with a count of one. The ten largest clones add up to about 29% of the sample.

This clonotype was recorded a few times. Its antigen is currently not known. Per-base quality was not reported, and no clone a single base away is much larger than it. The time point label on this specimen signifies: persistent/refractory GD, antithyroid drugs over 5 years with positive TRAb. RNA was extracted from PBMCs in TRIzol for both TCR sequencing and RNA sequencing. The diagnosis of Graves' disease followed American Thyroid Association guidelines. Recruitment of patients was carried out at an endocrinology department in Xi'an, China. From each patient, 7.5 to 10 milliliters of peripheral blood was collected into an EDTA anticoagulant tube. Ficoll Paque Plus density gradient separation was used to isolate PBMCs, and no further T cell sorting was performed. An Agilent 2100 Bioanalyzer and agarose gel were used to assess RNA quality, and a NanoDrop 2000 was used to measure RNA concentration.

In this chain, TRBV7-2 is recombined with TRBJ1-5; matching of 5 bases hints at TRBD1 as the D gene. The TCR originated in a female donor with Graves disease. Sample: peripheral blood mononuclear cells (PBMCs), taken when the disease was refractory, from a patient treated with antithyroid drugs. This receptor carries the CDR3 CASRLGGVSNQPQHF. The nucleotides read TGTGCCAGCAGGCTGGGGGGGGTCAGCAATCAGCCCCAGCATTTT.